The clone carrying this T cell receptor beta chain was seen more than once but under ten times. The target antigen is unknown. The data were taken from a study of post-analysis software for immune sequencing data. Findings of the study overall: Samples made in the same batch grouped tightly together by F measure.

The authors incorporated unique molecular identifiers into the TCR beta cDNA libraries. TCRdb re-derived calls from the PCR reads in MiXCR, one entry per CDR3 protein. The sample comprises 350,000 to 500,000 distinct CDR3 sequences, approximately 37% of which are singletons, and about 8% rests with the top ten. The TCR was taken from a girl aged 2 to 9 with multiple sclerosis. The specimen was blood.

In DNA form, the CDR3 reads TGTGCCAGCAGGATAGAGGGGGTCGGGGCCAACGTCCTGACTTTC. Translating gives CASRIEGVGANVLTF. J is TRBJ2-6 and V is TRBV6-1; the D gene is possibly TRBD1 (6 bases). Per the germline V gene, CDR1 is MNHNS and CDR2 is SASEGT. Trimming cost V 6 bases and J 4 bases, with 13 bases left between them. The CDR3 has 15 amino acids.